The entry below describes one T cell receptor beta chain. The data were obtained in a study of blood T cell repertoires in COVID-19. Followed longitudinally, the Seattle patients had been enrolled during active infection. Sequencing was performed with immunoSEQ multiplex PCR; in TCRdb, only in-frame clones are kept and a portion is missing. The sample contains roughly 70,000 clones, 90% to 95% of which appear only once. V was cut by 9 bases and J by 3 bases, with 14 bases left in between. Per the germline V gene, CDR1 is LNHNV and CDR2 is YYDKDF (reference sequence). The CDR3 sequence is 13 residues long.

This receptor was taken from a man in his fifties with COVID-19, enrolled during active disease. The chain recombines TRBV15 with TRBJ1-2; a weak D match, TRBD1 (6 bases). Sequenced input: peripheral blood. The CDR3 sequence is CATWTVGDYGYTF. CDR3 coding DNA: TGTGCCACATGGACAGTCGGTGACTATGGCTACACCTTC. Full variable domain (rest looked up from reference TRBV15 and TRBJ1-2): DAMVIQNPRYQVTQFGKPVTLSCSQTLNHNVMYWYQQKSSQAPKLLFHYYDKDFNNEADTPDNFQSRRPNTSFCFLDIRSPGLGDTAMYLCATWTVGDYGYTFGSGTRLTVV.